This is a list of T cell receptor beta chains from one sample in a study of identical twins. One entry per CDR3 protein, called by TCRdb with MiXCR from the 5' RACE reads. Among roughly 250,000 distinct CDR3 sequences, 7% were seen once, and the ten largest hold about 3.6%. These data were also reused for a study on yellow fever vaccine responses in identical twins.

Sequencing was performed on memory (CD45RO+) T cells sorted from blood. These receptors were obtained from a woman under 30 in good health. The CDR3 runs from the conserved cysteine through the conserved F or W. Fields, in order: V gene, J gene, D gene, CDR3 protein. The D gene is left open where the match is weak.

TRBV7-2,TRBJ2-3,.,CASSVGTDTQYF
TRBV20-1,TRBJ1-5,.,CSAGTRGQPQHF
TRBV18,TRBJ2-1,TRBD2,CASSPPGTSGFSYNEQFF
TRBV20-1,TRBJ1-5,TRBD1,CSAAGGGQPQHF
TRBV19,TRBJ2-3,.,CASSPLKQDTQYF
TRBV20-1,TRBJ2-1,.,CSARGSPGGHEQFF
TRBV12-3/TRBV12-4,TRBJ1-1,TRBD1,CASTFNRGNTEAFF
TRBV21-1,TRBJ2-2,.,CASRAPSGGACPNTGELFF
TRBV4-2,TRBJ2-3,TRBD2,CASSQSRTSGTDTQYF
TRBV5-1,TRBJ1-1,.,CASKITEMNTEAFF
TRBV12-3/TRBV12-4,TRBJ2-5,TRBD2,CASSLLGASGRETQYF
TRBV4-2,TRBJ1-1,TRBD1,CASSLAATGRNTEAFF
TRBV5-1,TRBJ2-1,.,CASSLVPTFIGGNTNNEQFF
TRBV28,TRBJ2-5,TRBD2,CASSPRTSGYQETQYF
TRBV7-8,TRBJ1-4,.,CASSLRSNEKLFF
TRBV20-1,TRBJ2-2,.,CCARDNRRFATGELFF
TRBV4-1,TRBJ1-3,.,CASSQDRTGWYTIYF
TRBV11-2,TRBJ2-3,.,CASSFSGSEGTQYF
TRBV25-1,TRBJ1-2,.,CASSTLQGRAAF
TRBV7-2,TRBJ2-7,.,CASSPTVTRGEEQYF
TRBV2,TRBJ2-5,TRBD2,CASKERESGETQYF
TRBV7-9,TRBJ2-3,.,CASSPGDWERGTQYF
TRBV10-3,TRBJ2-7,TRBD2,CATQLAGGPYEQYF
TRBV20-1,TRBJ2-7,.,CSARDRGGTYEQYF
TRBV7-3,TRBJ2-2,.,CASSRDTGRGGELFF
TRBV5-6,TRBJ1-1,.,CASRSRGNTEAFF
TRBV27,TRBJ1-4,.,CASSLLTGEKLFF
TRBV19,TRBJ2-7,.,CASSLAPDASSYEQYF
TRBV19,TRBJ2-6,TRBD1,CASSIMGQISGANVLTF
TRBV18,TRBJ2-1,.,CASSPNGGMNEQFF
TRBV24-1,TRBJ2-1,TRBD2,CATSPSGGGRYNEQFF
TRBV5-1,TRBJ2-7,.,CASSLPGTDEQYF
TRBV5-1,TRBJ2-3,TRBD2,CASSWSGRGTDTQYF
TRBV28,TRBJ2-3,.,CASSLRTGFTDTQYF